This TCR beta chain appears in the sequencing data of a study of beta chain features in type 1 diabetes. Study-level background: Investigators examined 107,917,701 sorted cells across all samples. Study results and caveats: There were fewer insertions and more deletions at the VDJ junctions of type 1 diabetes patients.

The sequenced template was cDNA made from the entire isolated RNA. Clones were read by immunoSEQ multiplex PCR, and TCRdb kept only the in-frame ones, dropping some. The table shows a few hundred thousand clones, with 10% to 15% occurring only once. As concerns this clone: Its target is not known.

Trimming stripped 0 bases from V and 5 bases from J, with 10 bases between. The CDR3 sequence is 14 residues long. Germline V gene data show CDR1 as LNHDA and CDR2 as SQIVND (reference sequence). Sequencing was carried out using naive CD4+ T cells from blood. This chain connects TRBV19 to TRBJ1-1; D is undetermined. The sequence came from a man aged 18 to 30 in good health. CDR3 sequence reads: CASSIDPRETEAFF. The CDR3 DNA sequence: TGTGCCAGTAGTATAGACCCCCGGGAGACTGAAGCTTTCTTT.